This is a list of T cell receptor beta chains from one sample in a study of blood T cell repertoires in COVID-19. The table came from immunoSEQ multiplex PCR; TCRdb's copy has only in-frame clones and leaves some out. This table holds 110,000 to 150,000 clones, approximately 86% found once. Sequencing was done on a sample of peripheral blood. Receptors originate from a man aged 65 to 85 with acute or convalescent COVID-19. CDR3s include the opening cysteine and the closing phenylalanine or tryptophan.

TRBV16,CASSPWDSSYEQYF
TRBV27,CASRTSGQGKGGYTF
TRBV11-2,CASSRTGIQETQYF
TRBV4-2,CASSQDLAGVGEQYF
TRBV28,CASSFPRLDGNYGYTF
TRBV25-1,CASSLAGGSNEQFF
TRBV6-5,CASSYSGTGPNEQFF
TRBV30,CAWSALAALNEQFF
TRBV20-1,CSASNRGGNTIYF
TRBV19,CASSPLGSGTGDTEAFF
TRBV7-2,CASSLDMTRGDYGYTF
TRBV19,CASSIGSGVADTQYF
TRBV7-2,CASSLTWTRDYNEQFF
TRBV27,CASRGQGVMSNQPQHF
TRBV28,CASRGTGQGLDKLFF
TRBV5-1,CASPPGVYTEAFF
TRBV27,CASSLSGRAGNTIYF
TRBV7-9,CASSSRRVEQGTGELFF
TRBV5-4,CASSLMGASGELFF
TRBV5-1,CASSFPPGQGEETQYF
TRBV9,CASSVVGWSAQETQYF
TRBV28,CASSFPLVGATEQYF
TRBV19,CASSDRVGDTQYF
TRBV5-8,CASSSQGDTEAFF
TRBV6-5,CASSGTGRNYGYTF
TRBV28,CASGGYNSPLHF
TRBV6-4,CASSATGGPQETQYF
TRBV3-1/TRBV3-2,CASSQEPVENTIYF
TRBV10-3,CAISESGQYEKLFF
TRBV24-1,CATSDPSSGVGETQYF
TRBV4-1,CASSQVRTRTYEQYF